Presented here are 31 T cell receptor beta chains from one specimen sequenced in a study of blood T cell repertoires in COVID-19. Using immunoSEQ multiplex PCR, the repertoire was profiled, and TCRdb retains in-frame clones only, with some absent. The profile shows around 340,000 clones, around nine tenths of them singletons. Material for sequencing was peripheral blood. These receptors were collected from a woman aged 60-75 years with COVID-19, enrolled during active disease.

V usage is TRBV9 and J usage is TRBJ1-4; 10 nucleotides align to TRBD1. J gave up 8 bases and V 4 bases, and 8 bases lay outside the gene matches. The CDR3 has 15 residues. Per germline, CDR1 SGDLS and CDR2 YYNGEE. The CDR3 reads CASSSRQGALEKLFF. The CDR3 nucleotides are TGTGCCAGCAGCTCGAGACAGGGGGCGTTGGAAAAACTGTTTTTT.

The rearrangement joins TRBV7-3 to TRBJ1-1; tentatively, D is TRBD1 (6 bases). The CDR3 is 14 amino acids. V lost 7 bases and J 6 bases, leaving 18 bases between the germline ends. Germline V gives CDR1 SGHTA, CDR2 FQGTGA. The CDR3 sequence is CASTPGIRGPEAFF. The CDR3 bases are TGTGCCAGCACCCCGGGGATCAGGGGCCCTGAAGCTTTCTTT.

The rearrangement links TRBV19 to TRBJ1-1; tentative D call: TRBD1 (5 bases). There are 15 residues in the CDR3. The germline gives CDR1 LNHDA, CDR2 SQIVND (reference sequence). Deletions cut 5 bases from V and 0 bases from J, with 13 bases between. The CDR3 region has the DNA TGTGCCAGTAGTTTTGACAGCGTGGTGAACACTGAAGCTTTCTTT. It yields the protein CASSFDSVVNTEAFF. Full variable domain (missing parts from reference TRBV19 and TRBJ1-1): DGGITQSPKYLFRKEGQNVTLSCEQNLNHDAMYWYRQDPGQGLRLIYYSQIVNDFQKGDIAEGYSVSREKKESFPLTVTSAQKNPTAFYLCASSFDSVVNTEAFFGQGTRLTVV.

This clone was observed once. The CDR3 DNA reads as TGTGCCACCAGCAGAGGTCGAAGGGGGCTCCTCAACACCGGGGAGCTGTTTTTT. The encoded protein is CATSRGRRGLLNTGELFF. This sequence joins TRBV15 and TRBJ2-2, with 7 bases that match TRBD1. With V trimmed by 1 base and J by 2 bases, 10 bases remained unmatched. The CDR3 sequence is 18 residues long. Germline V gene sequence: CDR1 LNHNV, CDR2 YYDKDF (reference sequence).

V and J are TRBV27 and TRBJ1-2; tentative D call: TRBD1 (6 bases). The CDR3 length is 13 residues. Germline CDR1 MNHEY, CDR2 SMNVEV (reference sequence). V was clipped by 4 bases and J by 4 bases, with 10 bases between them. The CDR3 nucleotides are TGTGCCAGCAGTTCGACAGGCATCTATGGCTACACCTTC. It codes for CASSSTGIYGYTF.

This chain uses TRBV6-5 with TRBJ1-6, with D possibly TRBD1 on 5 matching bases. CDR3 length: 15 amino acids. The V end lost 5 bases, the J end lost 9 bases, and 17 bases lay between the germline ends. CDR1 MNHEY and CDR2 SVGAGI come from the germline V gene. The DNA for the CDR3 is TGTGCCAGCAGTACCGCAGGGTGGACGGGTTCACCCCTCCACTTT. Its protein is CASSTAGWTGSPLHF.

The chain employs TRBV5-1 and TRBJ1-1; possible D gene TRBD1, 6 bases. The V end lost 4 bases, the J end lost 10 bases, and 38 bases lay between the germline ends. CDR3 length equals 20 residues. The germline V gene has CDR1 SGHRS and CDR2 YFSETQ. The chain's CDR3 is CASSPVRGASGEGVHRPAFF. CDR3 in DNA: TGCGCCAGCAGCCCTGTGAGAGGGGCGAGTGGGGAGGGGGTCCATCGTCCAGCTTTCTTT.

CDR3 residues: CASSPDSSGNTIYF. The CDR3 DNA follows: TGTGCCAGCAGCCCGGACAGCTCTGGAAACACCATATATTTT. The rearrangement uses TRBV6-5 and TRBJ1-3, with D maybe TRBD1 (6 bases). In germline, CDR1 is MNHEY, CDR2 SVGAGI. This CDR3 comprises 14 residues. V was clipped by 6 bases and J by 0 bases, with 9 bases between them.

This clone was seen once. This chain connects TRBV18 to TRBJ1-2, with TRBD1 matching 10 bases. V shed 4 bases, J shed 8 bases, and the junction held 4 bases outside the gene matches. The CDR3 sequence is 13 residues long. The germline V gene encodes CDR1 KGHSH and CDR2 LQKENI. The CDR3 loop is CASSRGTGEGYTF. The CDR3, as DNA: TGTGCCAGCTCACGCGGGACAGGGGAAGGCTACACCTTC.

This chain uses TRBV9 with TRBJ1-2, with D unresolved. The CDR3 sequence is 15 residues long. Trimming shortened V by 0 bases and J by 4 bases, and 13 bases separated the two germline ends. CDR1 and CDR2 from the germline V gene are SGDLS and YYNGEE. The chain's CDR3 is CASSVARSSLYGYTF. The CDR3 coding sequence is TGTGCCAGCAGCGTAGCTAGGTCTTCTCTCTATGGCTACACCTTC. The full variable domain, in which reference TRBV9 and TRBJ1-2 provide the parts outside the CDR3, is DSGVTQTPKHLITATGQRVTLRCSPRSGDLSVYWYQQSLDQGLQFLIQYYNGEERAKGNILERFSAQQFPDLHSELNLSSLELGDSALYFCASSVARSSLYGYTFGSGTRLTVV.

V gene TRBV7-9 combines with J gene TRBJ1-5; D may be TRBD1 (5 bases). From germline, CDR1 is SEHNR and CDR2 FQNEAQ (reference sequence). This CDR3 contains 12 residues. The CDR3 reads CAGGVGNQPQHF. CDR3 DNA: TGTGCGGGGGGAGTCGGCAATCAGCCCCAGCATTTT. Full variable domain (rest looked up from reference TRBV7-9 and TRBJ1-5): DTGVSQNPRHKITKRGQNVTFRCDPISEHNRLYWYRQTLGQGPEFLTYFQNEAQLEKSRLLSDRFSAERPKGSFSTLEIQRTEQGDSAMYLCAGGVGNQPQHFGDGTRLSIL.

The chain joins TRBV6-5 to TRBJ2-3; D may be TRBD2 (6 bases). This CDR3 is 13 amino acids long. Germline CDR1 and CDR2: MNHEY and SVGAGI. The V end lost 10 bases, the J end lost 9 bases, and 20 bases lay between the germline ends. The CDR3 DNA reads TGTGCCACCCACGGGCCGGGGGTGTGGACGCAGTATTTT. Amino acid sequence: CATHGPGVWTQYF.

The chain has TRBV2 and TRBJ1-1; D is perhaps TRBD1 (5 bases). The CDR3 runs 14 residues. The V end lost 7 bases, the J end lost 5 bases, and 17 bases lay between the germline ends. Looked up from germline, CDR1 is SNHLY and CDR2 is FYNNEI. The CDR3 DNA reads as TGTGCCAGCATCGGAGCAGGGAGGAGTACTGAAGCTTTCTTT. The encoded protein is CASIGAGRSTEAFF.

V gene TRBV2 combines with J gene TRBJ2-3; 10 bases match TRBD2. V was pared by 0 bases and J by 5 bases, with 5 bases of the junction left unmatched. The germline gives CDR1 SNHLY, CDR2 FYNNEI. This CDR3 region has 16 residues. This CDR3 reads CASSEASGGAGDTQYF. In DNA form, the CDR3 reads TGTGCCAGCAGTGAAGCCAGCGGGGGGGCGGGAGATACGCAGTATTTT.

This chain joins TRBV2 and TRBJ1-6; 8 bases are a match to TRBD1. V lost 6 bases and J lost 10; bases outside the gene matches: 8. CDR1 is SNHLY, CDR2 FYNNEI, per germline. This CDR3 region has 14 residues. CDR3 DNA: TGTGCCAGCAGATTCGACAGGGGTGGCTCACCCCTCCACTTT. Its protein product is CASRFDRGGSPLHF.

This rearrangement joins TRBV10-3 to TRBJ2-2; TRBD2 matches at 13 bases. CDR3 size: 17 residues. The V gene's germline CDR1 is ENHRY and CDR2 SYGVKD. Trimming removed 6 bases from V and 4 bases from J; junction bases left unmatched: 8. CDR3 bases: TGTGCCATCAGCGGAGGACTAGCGGGGGCCACCACCGGGGAGCTGTTTTTT. Amino acid sequence: CAISGGLAGATTGELFF.

CDR3 DNA sequence: TGCGCCAGCAGGGATGGACAGGGAGTTGGTACCACTGAAGCTTTCTTT. This translates into CASRDGQGVGTTEAFF. This chain uses TRBV5-1 with TRBJ1-1, with 8 bases fitting TRBD1. J was trimmed by 4 bases and V by 5 bases; bases with no gene match: 13. The CDR3 sequence is 16 residues long. Looked up from germline, CDR1 is SGHRS and CDR2 is YFSETQ.

This clone was seen only a few times. The chain recombines TRBV14 with TRBJ2-6; 7 bases match TRBD2. The ends lost 1 base at V and 2 bases at J; junction bases unmatched: 8. Germline CDR1 SGHDN, CDR2 FVKESK. The CDR3 loop spans 18 amino acids. The CDR3: CASSQVRLAHPGANVLTF. CDR3 in DNA: TGTGCCAGCAGCCAAGTTCGACTAGCCCATCCTGGGGCCAACGTCCTGACTTTC.

The chain carries TRBV21-1 and TRBJ1-3; the DNA was not compared with TRBD1, the D call given in the table. TRBV21-1 is described as a pseudogene. The CDR3 runs 13 residues. The CDR3 nucleotides are TGTGCCAGCAGCATCGACAGCAGGAGCACCATATATTTT. It codes for CASSIDSRSTIYF.

The chain couples TRBV6-6 to TRBJ1-6; D not certain. V gave up 0 bases and J gave up 7 bases, with 13 bases separating them. Germline assignment: CDR1 MNHNY and CDR2 SVGAGI (reference sequence). CDR3 length equals 16 residues. CDR3 DNA: TGTGCCAGCAGTTACTCTAAGTCAGGCCTAAATTCACCCCTCCACTTT. It yields the protein CASSYSKSGLNSPLHF.

The chain is built from TRBV4-2 and TRBJ2-5; 9 bases align to TRBD1. Germline lookup yields CDR1 LGHNA and CDR2 YNFKEQ. This CDR3 has 15 amino acids. With 4 bases clipped from V and 5 bases from J, the junction kept 8 bases outside the gene matches. DNA for the CDR3: TGTGCCAGCAGCCGACAGGGGGGGGTTCTGGAGACCCAGTACTTC. Its translation is CASSRQGGVLETQYF.

The chain is built from TRBV28 and TRBJ1-6, with TRBD1 matching 7 bases. J lost 8 bases, V lost 6 bases, and 10 bases had no gene match. The CDR3 contains 15 residues. Germline-derived CDR1 and CDR2 are MDHEN and SYDVKM. CDR3 residues: CASSPPRDRYSPLHF. For the CDR3, the DNA is TGTGCCAGCAGCCCACCCCGGGACAGATATTCACCCCTCCACTTT.

The chain links TRBV19 to TRBJ2-3; TRBD1 aligns across 9 bases. The CDR3 runs 17 residues. Germline CDR1 reads LNHDA; CDR2 reads SQIVND (reference sequence). The ends lost 5 bases at V and 3 bases at J; junction bases unmatched: 12. The CDR3 coding sequence is TGTGCCAGTAGTCGTTCATCCGGGACAGGGTGGACAGATACGCAGTATTTT. This codes for CASSRSSGTGWTDTQYF.

The rearrangement joins TRBV19 to TRBJ1-5; no reliable D call. Deletions cut 4 bases from V and 6 bases from J, with 16 bases between. Germline V gives CDR1 LNHDA, CDR2 SQIVND (reference sequence). The length of the CDR3 is 15 residues. The CDR3 sequence is CASSKADGFVQPQHF. The CDR3 nucleotides read TGTGCCAGTAGTAAAGCGGACGGGTTTGTTCAGCCCCAGCATTTT.

The chain couples TRBV5-1 to TRBJ1-6; no firm D call. Germline assignment: CDR1 SGHRS and CDR2 YFSETQ. Trimming left V 4 bases short and J 0 bases short, with 11 bases between. This CDR3 is 16 amino acids long. CDR3 DNA sequence: TGCGCCAGCAGCCCATCCCCGAGCTCCTATAATTCACCCCTCCACTTT. It codes for CASSPSPSSYNSPLHF.

The V gene is TRBV5-6, the J gene TRBJ2-2; no firm D call. V was clipped by 1 base and J by 0 bases, with 13 bases between them. CDR3 length equals 17 residues. The germline CDR1 and CDR2 sequences are SGHDT and YYEEEE. The CDR3 bases are TGTGCCAGCAGCTTGCCGTCGATGGCCGCGAACACCGGGGAGCTGTTTTTT. Its protein product is CASSLPSMAANTGELFF.

J is TRBJ2-5 and V is TRBV11-2, with D perhaps matching TRBD2 (5 bases). V was shortened by 8 bases and J by 5 bases, with 15 bases between the two germline ends. The germline V gene encodes CDR1 SGHAT and CDR2 FQNNGV. The CDR3 has 13 residues. CDR3 sequence reads: CASLGPRRETQYF. The DNA of the CDR3 is TGTGCCAGCTTGGGCCCGAGGAGGGAGACCCAGTACTTC.

The V and J genes are TRBV5-4 and TRBJ2-5; 7 bases map to TRBD1. Trimming at V came to 4 bases and at J to 2 bases, leaving 8 bases not matched to a gene. CDR3 length: 15 amino acids. The germline gives CDR1 SGHNT, CDR2 YYREEE (reference sequence). The CDR3 DNA sequence: TGTGCCAGCAGCCTGAGACAGGGATCTCAAGAGACCCAGTACTTC. Translating gives CASSLRQGSQETQYF.

The CDR3 nucleotides are TGCGCCAGCGGACCGAGGACAGGCATGAACACTGAAGCTTTCTTT. Its protein is CASGPRTGMNTEAFF. V and J are TRBV10-2 and TRBJ1-1; 7 bases match TRBD1. Germline V gene data show CDR1 as WSHSY and CDR2 as SAAADI. Trimming at V came to 8 bases and at J to 0 bases, leaving 9 bases not matched to a gene. This CDR3 comprises 15 residues.

V usage is TRBV27 and J usage is TRBJ2-3, with 7 bases that match TRBD2. The CDR3 is made up of 14 amino acids. Germline lookup yields CDR1 MNHEY and CDR2 SMNVEV (reference sequence). J lost 4 bases, V lost 8 bases, and 9 bases had no gene match. The CDR3 nucleotides read TGTGCCAGCTGGACTAGTATGAGTGCAGATACGCAGTATTTT. This sequence encodes CASWTSMSADTQYF.

V usage is TRBV18 and J usage is TRBJ1-2; TRBD1 matches at 9 bases. Losses at the gene ends were 6 bases for V and 6 bases for J; bases not matched to a gene: 8. The CDR3 spans 14 residues. Germline CDR1 reads KGHSH; CDR2 reads LQKENI. The CDR3 loop reads CASSPTGGMDGYTF. In nucleotides, the CDR3 is TGTGCCAGCTCGCCGACAGGGGGTATGGATGGCTACACCTTC.